The 30 T cell receptor beta chains given below trace back to one sample, sequenced in a study of T cells in Graves' hyperthyroidism and ophthalmopathy. The source material, RNA transcripts, was used to amplify TCR beta CDR3 regions. TCR CDR3 underwent first-round RT-PCR with the HTBI primer set. In TCRdb, the multiplex PCR reads were re-called with MiXCR into one record per CDR3 protein. Of fewer than 450,000 distinct CDR3 sequences in the sample, about 15% were seen once. The sample consisted of blood. Every receptor here comes from a woman between 25 and 40 years old with Graves' hyperthyroidism that later progressed to Graves' ophthalmopathy.

This clonotype was picked up many times. The chain employs TRBV2 and TRBJ2-7, with 8 nucleotides matching TRBD2. V shed 4 bases and J 0 bases; nucleotides not matched to a gene: 17. CDR1 and CDR2 (germline): SNHLY, FYNNEI. The CDR3 length is 19 residues. CDR3 sequence reads: CASSVGILAGPEISYEQYF. CDR3 coding DNA: TGTGCCAGCAGTGTCGGTATCCTAGCGGGCCCCGAAATCTCCTACGAGCAGTACTTC.

The rearrangement joins TRBV27 to TRBJ2-7, with D possibly being TRBD2 (6 bases). The CDR3 sequence is 13 residues long. V lost 6 bases to trimming and J lost 7 bases, with 16 bases between them. Germline V gene lookup returns CDR1 MNHEY and CDR2 SMNVEV (reference sequence). In DNA, the CDR3 is TGTGCCAGCAGATCGGGGGATTGGTGGGAGCAGTACTTC. Its translation is CASRSGDWWEQYF.

Points on this clonotype: The junction differs from germline at one of its ends, possibly a read error. V usage is TRBV7-2 and J usage is TRBJ1-5; no definite D call. This CDR3 has 15 amino acids. Germline CDR1 SGHTA, CDR2 FQGNSA. CDR3 bases: TGTGCCAGCAACTTAGAAGGCCACACCTGGGGGCCCCAGCATTTT. This codes for CASNLEGHTWGPQHF.

V gene TRBV7-9 combines with J gene TRBJ2-1, with D perhaps TRBD2 (7 bases). Trimming removed 5 bases at V and 9 bases at J, with 23 bases between. Germline CDR1 and CDR2: SEHNR and FQNEAQ (reference sequence). The CDR3 is made up of 16 amino acids. The CDR3 DNA reads TGTGCCAGCAGCCGACAAGGGGGGGCCTCCGGGGGTGAGCAGTTCTTC. Protein product: CASSRQGGASGGEQFF.

This rearrangement joins TRBV24-1 to TRBJ2-2, with 7 nucleotides matching TRBD2. V lost 1 base to trimming and J lost 2 bases; unmatched junction nucleotides: 6. The germline gives CDR1 KGHDR, CDR2 SFDVKD. This CDR3 has 17 residues. The CDR3 here is CATSDFGGRANTGELFF. CDR3 nucleotides: TGTGCCACCAGTGATTTCGGCGGGAGAGCCAACACCGGGGAGCTGTTTTTT.

This clonotype was counted at least ten times. The chain couples TRBV27 to TRBJ2-1; 14 nucleotides line up with TRBD2. V dropped 5 bases and J dropped 0; count of bases not matched to a gene: 9. The CDR3 has 19 amino acids. Per germline, CDR1 MNHEY and CDR2 SMNVEV (reference sequence). The CDR3 sequence is CASSPGLAGGKGSYNEQFF. The CDR3 DNA reads as TGTGCCAGCAGTCCTGGACTAGCGGGGGGTAAGGGCTCCTACAATGAGCAGTTCTTC.

This clonotype was recorded at least ten times. The V and J genes are TRBV12-3 or TRBV12-4 and TRBJ2-5; D unresolved. There are 13 residues in the CDR3. Trimming left V 6 bases short and J 1 base short, with 9 bases between. The CDR3, as DNA: TGTGCCAGCAGGGTCAGACCCCAAGAGACCCAGTACTTC. Translated, it gives CASRVRPQETQYF.

The sample holds many counts of this clonotype. The chain recombines TRBV2 with TRBJ2-1; 9 positions match TRBD2. The germline V gene encodes CDR1 SNHLY and CDR2 FYNNEI. CDR3 length equals 15 residues. With V trimmed by 6 bases and J by 7 bases, 10 bases remained unmatched. The DNA of the CDR3 is TGTGCCAGCAGCGCTGCGGGGGGGCCCGGGAATGAGCAGTTCTTC. Its translation: CASSAAGGPGNEQFF.

There are many counts of this clonotype. The chain recombines TRBV2 with TRBJ2-1; D possibly uses TRBD1 or TRBD2 (5 bases each). Between the trimmed V and J ends, which lost 3 bases and 0 bases, there was a span of 6 bases. Germline CDR1 reads SNHLY; CDR2 reads FYNNEI. The CDR3 contains 14 residues. The CDR3 DNA reads TGTGCCAGCAGTGAGAGGGGCTCCTACAATGAGCAGTTCTTC. This encodes CASSERGSYNEQFF.

The chain couples TRBV12-3 or TRBV12-4 to TRBJ2-2, with no clear D. Between the trimmed V and J ends, which lost 4 bases and 3 bases, there was a span of 3 bases. This CDR3 has 12 amino acids. The CDR3 DNA follows: TGTGCCAGCAGTTCACACACCGGGGAGCTGTTTTTT. This sequence encodes CASSSHTGELFF.

The chain carries TRBV11-2 and TRBJ2-1, with D perhaps TRBD1 (6 bases). The germline V gene has CDR1 SGHAT and CDR2 FQNNGV. V gave up 5 bases and J gave up 0 bases, with 14 bases separating them. This CDR3 is built from 16 residues. This CDR3 is CASSPAGTLSYNEQFF. CDR3 nucleotides: TGTGCCAGCAGCCCTGCCGGGACACTCTCCTACAATGAGCAGTTCTTC.

As concerns this clonotype: Just one base apart from a much larger clone, this may be a read error. The gene calls are TRBV30 and TRBJ2-2, with D tentatively TRBD1 (5 bases). Trimming took off 3 bases at V and 1 base at J, with 12 bases between the two ends. Germline CDR1 GTSNPN, CDR2 SVGIG (reference sequence). There are 15 residues in the CDR3. DNA for the CDR3: TGTGCCTGGAGCTGGGGCGGTCTGAACACCGGGGAGCTGTTTTTT. It yields the protein CAWSWGGLNTGELFF.

This clonotype was detected many times. J is TRBJ2-7 and V is TRBV15; 13 nucleotides line up with TRBD2. The germline V gene encodes CDR1 LNHNV and CDR2 YYDKDF (reference sequence). The CDR3 consists of 13 residues. The V gene end was trimmed by 8 bases and the J gene end by 3 bases; junction bases not matched to a gene: 1. CDR3 region: CATRLAGGYEQYF. In DNA form, the CDR3 reads TGTGCCACCCGACTAGCGGGAGGCTACGAGCAGTACTTC. The complete variable domain, with remaining parts taken from reference TRBV15 and TRBJ2-7, reads DAMVIQNPRYQVTQFGKPVTLSCSQTLNHNVMYWYQQKSSQAPKLLFHYYDKDFNNEADTPDNFQSRRPNTSFCFLDIRSPGLGDTAMYLCATRLAGGYEQYFGPGTRLTVT.

Ten or more counts support this clonotype. The chain is built from TRBV12-3 or TRBV12-4 and TRBJ2-3; D is ambiguous. The CDR3 totals 14 residues. The germline V and J ends were trimmed by 5 bases and 5 bases, with 14 bases remaining between them. CDR3 DNA sequence: TGTGCCAGCAGTACCCTCTTAGGGCAAGATACGCAGTATTTT. It codes for CASSTLLGQDTQYF.

This clonotype was recorded once. The CDR3 protein is CSARDLTGGTGELFF. The CDR3 bases are TGCAGTGCTAGAGATTTGACAGGGGGGACCGGGGAGCTGTTTTTT. This chain connects TRBV20-1 to TRBJ2-2; 9 bases map to TRBD1. With 0 bases clipped from V and 5 bases from J, the junction kept 4 bases outside the gene matches. The CDR3 has 15 residues. Germline loops: CDR1 DFQATT, CDR2 SNEGSKA (reference sequence).

This clonotype has just a few counts. This chain connects TRBV19 to TRBJ2-7; D perhaps matches TRBD1 (6 bases). The CDR3 runs to 13 residues. V lost 4 bases to trimming and J lost 7 bases, with 14 bases between them. CDR1 and CDR2 (germline): LNHDA, SQIVND (reference sequence). The CDR3 nucleotides are TGTGCCAGTAGTACGCTACAGGGTAATGAGCAGTACTTC. It is translated as CASSTLQGNEQYF.

Here the CDR3 reads CASSIQVPSNQPQHF. In nucleotides, the CDR3 is TGTGCCAGTAGTATACAGGTACCTAGCAATCAGCCCCAGCATTTT. The chain combines TRBV19 with TRBJ1-5; D remains unclear. V was shortened by 2 bases and J by 0 bases, with 8 bases between the two germline ends. This CDR3 has 15 amino acids. Germline V gene data show CDR1 as LNHDA and CDR2 as SQIVND (reference sequence).

V is TRBV6-5 and J is TRBJ1-3, with D unclear. Germline CDR1 is MNHEY and CDR2 is SVGAGI. V was trimmed by 0 bases and J by 2 bases, leaving 8 bases between them. This CDR3 has 15 amino acids. CDR3 protein: CASSYSDGTGNTIYF. The CDR3 region has the DNA TGTGCCAGCAGTTACTCGGACGGTACTGGAAACACCATATATTTT.

This clonotype occurred a few times. This rearrangement joins TRBV20-1 to TRBJ2-4, with no clear D. The germline V gene encodes CDR1 DFQATT and CDR2 SNEGSKA (reference sequence). The CDR3 is 13 amino acids. V was clipped by 6 bases and J by 8 bases, with 17 bases between them. The CDR3 nucleotides read TGCAGTGCCCCTACCCCCCCGCTTTACATTCAGTACTTC. Its translation: CSAPTPPLYIQYF.

This clonotype has at least ten counts. The CDR3 loop is CASSLRLNSYEQYF. For the CDR3, the DNA is TGTGCCAGCAGCCTAAGGCTGAACTCCTACGAGCAGTACTTC. The genes are TRBV6-1 and TRBJ2-7; D is ambiguous. Germline V CDR1 and CDR2: MNHNS, SASEGT. The CDR3 loop spans 14 amino acids. V gave up 6 bases and J gave up 0 bases, with 12 bases separating them.

This clonotype has at least ten counts. V and J are TRBV4-1 and TRBJ1-1, with D possibly TRBD1 on 6 matching bases. CDR1 and CDR2 from the germline V gene are MGHRA and YSYEKL. V lost 5 bases to trimming and J lost 0 bases, with 16 bases between them. The CDR3 has 16 residues. CDR3 DNA sequence: TGCGCCAGCAGCGCCCCTTGGACAGTAATGAACACTGAAGCTTTCTTT. It codes for CASSAPWTVMNTEAFF.

This clonotype appeared many times. The rearrangement uses TRBV27 and TRBJ2-3; 11 bases match TRBD2. Losses at the gene ends were 5 bases for V and 4 bases for J; bases not matched to a gene: 5. The CDR3 spans 15 residues. CDR1 and CDR2 from the germline V gene are MNHEY and SMNVEV (reference sequence). CDR3 in amino acids: CASSPLAGVADTQYF. The CDR3 DNA follows: TGTGCCAGCAGTCCACTAGCGGGGGTGGCAGATACGCAGTATTTT.

This clonotype was recorded many times. The J gene is TRBJ1-2, the V gene TRBV6-2 or TRBV6-3, with D uncertain. Germline V gene lookup returns CDR1 MNHEY and CDR2 SVGEGT. V shed 5 bases and J shed 8 bases, with 9 bases lying between them. The CDR3 contains 11 residues. The CDR3 region is CASSLQDGYTF. The DNA for the CDR3 is TGTGCCAGCAGTCTCCAGGACGGCTACACCTTC.

There are many counts of this clonotype. This chain uses TRBV6-1 with TRBJ1-1, with 7 positions matching TRBD1. CDR3 length equals 15 residues. The V gene end was trimmed by 6 bases and the J gene end by 1 base; junction bases not matched to a gene: 8. The germline V gene has CDR1 MNHNS and CDR2 SASEGT. The chain's CDR3 is CASRLQGGENTEAFF. DNA for the CDR3: TGTGCCAGCAGACTCCAAGGGGGCGAGAACACTGAAGCTTTCTTT.

This clonotype has a handful of counts. J is TRBJ2-5 and V is TRBV7-2; 8 bases map to TRBD1. Germline-derived CDR1 and CDR2 are SGHTA and FQGNSA. The CDR3 length is 11 residues. J lost 12 bases, V lost 4 bases, and 4 bases had no gene match. CDR3 residues: CASSSTGGKYF. In DNA form, the CDR3 reads TGTGCCAGCAGCTCAACAGGGGGAAAGTACTTC.

This clonotype was recorded at least ten times. The chain links TRBV20-1 to TRBJ1-1, with 7 bases fitting TRBD1. CDR1 and CDR2 (germline): DFQATT, SNEGSKA (reference sequence). CDR3 length: 16 amino acids. V was pared by 2 bases and J by 0 bases, with 9 bases of the junction left unmatched. The CDR3 loop is CSARWRGQRMNTEAFF. As DNA, the CDR3 is TGCAGTGCTAGATGGCGGGGACAGAGGATGAACACTGAAGCTTTCTTT.

This clonotype occurred many times. This chain uses TRBV2 with TRBJ1-4; a weak D match, TRBD1 (5 bases). This CDR3 contains 16 residues. Trimming stripped 8 bases from V and 7 bases from J, with 23 bases between. Per the germline V gene, CDR1 is SNHLY and CDR2 is FYNNEI. This chain's CDR3 is CASAREGWGGGEKLFF. The CDR3 DNA follows: TGTGCCAGCGCTCGTGAAGGTTGGGGGGGAGGTGAAAAACTGTTTTTT.

This clonotype occurred many times. The chain joins TRBV28 to TRBJ2-5, with 8 nucleotides matching TRBD1. J was trimmed by 4 bases and V by 5 bases; bases with no gene match: 15. This CDR3 region has 17 residues. Germline lookup yields CDR1 MDHEN and CDR2 SYDVKM. The CDR3 coding sequence is TGTGCCAGCAGTACCTCGCGACAGGGGAGGTTCCGAGAGACCCAGTACTTC. It yields the protein CASSTSRQGRFRETQYF.

This clonotype was seen only once. V is TRBV9 and J is TRBJ2-7; D may match TRBD1 or TRBD2 (5 bases each). The V end was cut by 5 bases, the J end by 5 bases, with 29 bases between. Germline-derived CDR1 and CDR2 are SGDLS and YYNGEE. The CDR3 consists of 18 residues. DNA for the CDR3: TGTGCCAGCAGTTCGACCGTGTTGTCAAGAGGGGATTTCAACGAGCAGTACTTC. Protein product: CASSSTVLSRGDFNEQYF.

This clonotype was counted at least ten times. The chain joins TRBV2 to TRBJ2-7, with TRBD2 matching over 9 bases. The junction had 8 bases not matched to a gene; V was cut back by 5 bases and J by 3 bases. Germline CDR1 is SNHLY and CDR2 is FYNNEI. The CDR3 extends over 15 amino acids. CDR3 loop: CASSSRTSVFYEQYF. The DNA of the CDR3 is TGTGCCAGCAGTTCCCGGACTAGCGTGTTCTACGAGCAGTACTTC.